Below are 2 T cell receptor beta chains sequenced from a single sample in a study of CD8+ T cells in alopecia areata. Treatment denoted: oral pan-JAK inhibitor, 5-10 mg twice daily. TCR sequencing used cDNA made by reverse transcription of extracted RNA. Sequencing was performed with immunoSEQ multiplex PCR; in TCRdb, only in-frame clones are kept and a portion is missing. The sample holds 90,000 to 120,000 clones; less than 90% are singletons and the top ten take about 24%. Material: CD8+ T cells sorted from blood, obtained at week 24, from a patient treated with tofacitinib. These receptors were taken from a human donor with alopecia areata.

V and J are TRBV4-1 and TRBJ2-7, with D possibly matching TRBD2 (5 bases). CDR1 is MGHRA, CDR2 YSYEKL, per germline. This CDR3 is 14 amino acids long. V lost 8 bases and J 0 bases, leaving 14 bases between the germline ends. The CDR3 loop is CASSPGSSSYEQYF. The CDR3 DNA is TGCGCCAGCTCTCCGGGGTCCAGCTCCTACGAGCAGTACTTC.

The V and J genes are TRBV7-9 and TRBJ1-2, with D unclear. V dropped 4 bases and J dropped 2 bases, with 11 bases sitting between them. The CDR3 runs 14 residues. CDR1 is SEHNR and CDR2 is FQNEAQ in the germline V gene (reference sequence). The CDR3 is CASSSTGGNYGYTF. The CDR3 DNA is TGTGCCAGCAGCTCGACGGGAGGGAACTATGGCTACACCTTC.